The 12 T cell receptor beta chains listed next were all sequenced from one sample in a study of Ad26.COV2.S vaccination and SARS-CoV-2 variants. Assay used: immunoSEQ multiplex PCR; TCRdb lists only in-frame clones, some missing. The sample carries hundreds of thousands of clones, 75% to 95% recorded once. Described treatment: about 20 received Ad26.COV2.S at low or high dose, single or two shots; a few received placebo; per-sample allocation not given. The samples date from day 63 after the first vaccine or placebo injection. The sequencing here drew on peripheral blood, taken in a trial of Ad26.COV2.S vaccine versus placebo. These receptors were collected from a person between 18 and 65 years old who received the Ad26.COV2.S COVID-19 vaccine or a placebo.

CDR3 nucleotides: TGCGCCAGCAGTGACGAGGGGCCGAGTACTGAAGCTTTCTTT. Encoded protein: CASSDEGPSTEAFF. The chain links TRBV10-2 to TRBJ1-1; tentatively, D is TRBD1 (5 bases). The length of the CDR3 is 14 residues. V gave up 3 bases and J gave up 5 bases, with 13 bases separating them. Germline V CDR1 and CDR2: WSHSY, SAAADI.

This chain links TRBV6-2 or TRBV6-3 with TRBJ1-5, with TRBD1 matching over 8 bases. V lost 6 bases, J lost 8 bases, and 6 bases stayed unmatched. The germline V gene has CDR1 MNHEY and CDR2 SVGEGT. The CDR3 has 13 amino acids. For the CDR3, the DNA is TGTGCCAGCAGCCGACAGGGGTTAGAGCCCCAGCATTTT. This codes for CASSRQGLEPQHF.

The rearrangement uses TRBV7-2 and TRBJ1-1, with TRBD1 as a possible D gene (5 bases). Trimming cost V 0 bases and J 7 bases, with 9 bases left between them. Germline-derived CDR1 and CDR2 are SGHTA and FQGNSA. The CDR3 length is 13 residues. The CDR3 is CASSLAPRGEAFF. In DNA, the CDR3 is TGTGCCAGCAGCTTAGCTCCGAGGGGTGAAGCTTTCTTT. Supplemented by reference TRBV7-2 and TRBJ1-1, the full variable domain reads GAGVSQSPSNKVTEKGKDVELRCDPISGHTALYWYRQSLGQGLEFLIYFQGNSAPDKSGLPSDRFSAERTGGSVSTLTIQRTQQEDSAVYLCASSLAPRGEAFFGQGTRLTVV.

In its sample, this clone was seen once. The rearrangement links TRBV19 to TRBJ1-5, with 8 bases matching TRBD1. Germline V gene sequence: CDR1 LNHDA, CDR2 SQIVND (reference sequence). V shed 3 bases and J 2 bases; nucleotides not matched to a gene: 6. The CDR3 totals 16 residues. CDR3 residues: CASSIQGAPGNQPQHF. CDR3 DNA: TGTGCCAGTAGTATCCAGGGGGCGCCAGGCAATCAGCCCCAGCATTTT.

In this sample, this clone turned up once. The chain is built from TRBV28 and TRBJ1-4; a weak D match, TRBD1 (6 bases). CDR1 is MDHEN and CDR2 is SYDVKM in the germline V gene. V was clipped by 4 bases and J by 9 bases, with 15 bases between them. The CDR3 is 14 residues long. The CDR3 DNA reads as TGTGCCAGCAGTTCGGAACCAACAGGGCAAAAACTGTTTTTT. It is translated as CASSSEPTGQKLFF.

This sequence joins TRBV28 and TRBJ2-1, with TRBD2 matching 10 bases. Trimming cost V 5 bases and J 4 bases; bases outside gene matches: 8. CDR3 length: 16 residues. From germline, CDR1 is MDHEN and CDR2 SYDVKM. The CDR3 is CASSHLTSGLYNEQFF. The CDR3 nucleotides read TGTGCCAGCAGTCACCTGACTAGCGGGCTATACAATGAGCAGTTCTTC.

This chain connects TRBV12-3 or TRBV12-4 to TRBJ1-2; perhaps TRBD1 as D (6 bases). V lost 5 bases and J 2 bases, leaving 9 bases between the germline ends. The CDR3 runs to 13 residues. This CDR3 is CASSRTDNYGYTF. In DNA form, the CDR3 reads TGTGCCAGCAGTCGGACAGACAACTATGGCTACACCTTC.

This chain uses TRBV7-2 with TRBJ2-7; 14 nucleotides align to TRBD2. V lost 2 bases and J lost 0; bases outside the gene matches: 9. Looked up from germline, CDR1 is SGHTA and CDR2 is FQGNSA. The CDR3 is 19 residues long. The chain's CDR3 is CASSLSYLTSGRDSYEQYF. CDR3 in DNA: TGTGCCAGCAGCTTATCATACCTGACTAGCGGGAGGGACTCCTACGAGCAGTACTTC.

In this sample, this clone turned up once. V usage is TRBV5-1 and J usage is TRBJ2-3, with 7 nucleotides matching TRBD2. Trimming removed 4 bases from V and 1 base from J; junction bases left unmatched: 9. The CDR3 extends over 16 amino acids. Germline assignment: CDR1 SGHRS and CDR2 YFSETQ. The CDR3 protein is CASSHGLEGGTDTQYF. For the CDR3, the DNA is TGCGCCAGCAGCCACGGACTAGAAGGGGGCACAGATACGCAGTATTTT.

The chain carries TRBV14 and TRBJ2-7, with 9 nucleotides matching TRBD2. The CDR3 loop spans 15 amino acids. Per the germline V gene, CDR1 is SGHDN and CDR2 is FVKESK. V shed 1 base and J 2 bases; nucleotides not matched to a gene: 3. The CDR3 spells CASSQVASGTYEQYF. The CDR3 DNA sequence: TGTGCCAGCAGCCAAGTGGCTAGCGGGACCTACGAGCAGTACTTC.

The CDR3 is CAISEQGASYNEQFF. CDR3 bases: TGTGCCATCAGTGAACAGGGGGCTTCCTACAATGAGCAGTTCTTC. This chain uses TRBV10-3 with TRBJ2-1, with 9 bases lining up with TRBD1. Germline CDR1 reads ENHRY; CDR2 reads SYGVKD. V was pared by 3 bases and J by 1 base, with 1 base of the junction left unmatched. This CDR3 is built from 15 residues.

This clone was seen more than once but under ten times. CDR3: CASSLSGGLAAYNEQFF. The CDR3 DNA reads as TGTGCCAGCAGCTTAAGTGGAGGACTAGCAGCCTACAATGAGCAGTTCTTC. V usage is TRBV7-8 and J usage is TRBJ2-1, with 8 bases aligning to TRBD2. The CDR3 has 17 residues. V was clipped by 2 bases and J by 2 bases; unmatched bases: 8. In germline, CDR1 is SGHVS, CDR2 FQNEAQ.